These T cell receptor beta chains were read from a single sample in a study of shared clonotypes between healthy human individuals. TCRdb's table, derived via immunoSEQ multiplex PCR, lists solely in-frame clones and lacks some. The sample lists about 1 million clones; around 74% were seen once. The sample was memory CD4+ T cells sorted from blood. These receptors were taken from a young man in good health. CDR3s include the opening cysteine and the closing phenylalanine or tryptophan. A D gene is named only where the DNA matches it firmly. The size field is filled for only some rows; it gives once, few, many or a size class.

size: once; D: TRBD1; J: TRBJ1-3; V: TRBV2; CDR3: CASRPTGSSGNTIYF; DNA: TGTGCCAGCAGACCGACAGGGTCCTCTGGAAACACCATATATTTT
size: NA; D: NA; J: TRBJ2-5; V: TRBV7-9; CDR3: CASSLNSRAQETQYF; DNA: TGTGCCAGCAGCTTAAACTCAAGGGCCCAAGAGACCCAGTACTTC
size: NA; D: NA; J: TRBJ2-5; V: TRBV6-1; CDR3: CASMRRAGGETQYF; DNA: TGTGCCAGCATGAGACGAGCTGGGGGAGAGACCCAGTACTTC
size: NA; D: TRBD2; J: TRBJ2-7; V: TRBV29-1; CDR3: CSAGTSGSPEQYF; DNA: TGCAGCGCCGGGACTAGCGGGAGCCCCGAGCAGTACTTC
size: NA; D: TRBD2; J: TRBJ2-5; V: TRBV11-2; CDR3: CASSLPLAEETQYF; DNA: TGTGCCAGCAGCTTGCCCCTAGCGGAAGAGACCCAGTACTTC
size: NA; D: NA; J: TRBJ2-1; V: TRBV18; CDR3: CASSGDRSYNEQFF; DNA: TGTGCCAGCTCAGGGGACCGATCCTACAATGAGCAGTTCTTC
size: NA; D: TRBD2; J: TRBJ2-2; V: TRBV10-3; CDR3: CAISPTSGGNTGELFF; DNA: TGTGCCATCAGTCCGACTAGCGGGGGGAACACCGGGGAGCTGTTTTTT
size: once; D: NA; J: TRBJ2-7; V: TRBV5-1; CDR3: CASSGAGDYEQYF; DNA: TGCGCCAGCAGCGGGGCAGGGGACTACGAGCAGTACTTC
size: NA; D: NA; J: TRBJ1-2; V: TRBV6-1; CDR3: CASVTPDRRLYGYTF; DNA: TGTGCCAGCGTCACCCCCGACAGGCGTCTCTATGGCTACACCTTC
size: NA; D: NA; J: TRBJ1-3; V: TRBV28; CDR3: CASSFGKSYPSSGNTIYF; DNA: TGTGCCAGCAGTTTCGGGAAATCCTACCCGAGCTCTGGAAACACCATATATTTT
size: few; D: NA; J: TRBJ2-7; V: TRBV5-1; CDR3: CASSLGGGLSYEQYF; DNA: TGCGCCAGCAGCTTGGGCGGCGGGCTCTCCTACGAGCAGTACTTC
size: few; D: TRBD1; J: TRBJ2-7; V: TRBV19; CDR3: CASDRDRSYEQYF; DNA: TGTGCCAGTGATCGGGACAGGAGCTACGAGCAGTACTTC
size: NA; D: NA; J: TRBJ1-4; V: TRBV18; CDR3: CASSPQLFSTNEKLFF; DNA: TGTGCCAGCTCACCACAGCTGTTCTCAACTAATGAAAAACTGTTTTTT
size: once; D: TRBD1; J: TRBJ1-6; V: TRBV6-5; CDR3: CASSRPGQDNSPLHF; DNA: TGTGCCAGCAGTAGACCGGGACAGGATAATTCACCCCTCCACTTT
size: few; D: NA; J: TRBJ2-1; V: TRBV27; CDR3: CASSLAWGSDEQFF; DNA: TGTGCCAGCAGTTTGGCTTGGGGGAGTGATGAGCAGTTCTTC
size: NA; D: TRBD2; J: TRBJ2-1; V: TRBV5-5; CDR3: CASSLTSGKYNEQFF; DNA: TGTGCCAGCAGCTTGACTAGCGGGAAATACAATGAGCAGTTCTTC
size: NA; D: NA; J: TRBJ2-6; V: TRBV5-4; CDR3: CASRGNGANVLTF; DNA: TGTGCCAGCCGGGGCAATGGGGCCAACGTCCTGACTTTC
size: NA; D: TRBD1; J: TRBJ1-2; V: TRBV6-1; CDR3: CASSETGPWGYTF; DNA: TGTGCCAGCAGTGAGACAGGGCCCTGGGGCTACACCTTC
size: NA; D: NA; J: TRBJ2-2; V: TRBV5-6; CDR3: CASRLTGNTGELFF; DNA: TGTGCCAGCAGACTGACAGGAAACACCGGGGAGCTGTTTTTT
size: NA; D: NA; J: TRBJ1-1; V: TRBV5-1; CDR3: CASSPVPPLTEAFF; DNA: TGCGCCAGCAGCCCAGTCCCCCCCCTCACTGAAGCTTTCTTT
size: NA; D: NA; J: TRBJ2-7; V: TRBV27; CDR3: CASSSSPRGEQYF; DNA: TGTGCCAGCAGTTCCTCCCCCCGGGGCGAGCAGTACTTC
size: NA; D: NA; J: TRBJ1-2; V: TRBV2; CDR3: CASNRDVYGYTF; DNA: TGTGCCAGCAACAGGGATGTCTATGGCTACACCTTC
size: few; D: NA; J: TRBJ2-5; V: TRBV5-1; CDR3: CASSLVLGETQYF; DNA: TGCGCCAGCAGCTTGGTACTCGGAGAGACCCAGTACTTC
size: NA; D: NA; J: TRBJ2-1; V: TRBV9; CDR3: CASSFTVGEQFF; DNA: TGTGCCAGCAGCTTCACGGTTGGGGAGCAGTTCTTC
size: NA; D: NA; J: TRBJ1-6; V: TRBV6-6; CDR3: CASSYVGDSPLHF; DNA: TGTGCCAGCAGTTACGTGGGAGATTCACCCCTCCACTTT
size: NA; D: NA; J: TRBJ1-2; V: TRBV5-6; CDR3: CASSLIGDKYGYTF; DNA: TGTGCCAGCAGCTTGATAGGGGATAAATATGGCTACACCTTC
size: NA; D: NA; J: TRBJ1-4; V: TRBV28; CDR3: CASRGNEKLFF; DNA: TGTGCCAGCAGGGGGAATGAAAAACTGTTTTTT
size: NA; D: NA; J: TRBJ2-2; V: TRBV7-2; CDR3: CASSRLVNTGELFF; DNA: TGTGCCAGCAGCCGACTTGTGAACACCGGGGAGCTGTTTTTT
size: NA; D: NA; J: TRBJ1-5; V: TRBV5-1; CDR3: CASSLGTAGYQPQHF; DNA: TGCGCCAGCAGCTTGGGGACAGCGGGCTATCAGCCCCAGCATTTT
size: few; D: NA; J: TRBJ1-1; V: TRBV30; CDR3: CAWTLTVLRTEAFF; DNA: TGTGCCTGGACGTTGACAGTATTGCGGACTGAAGCTTTCTTT
size: NA; D: NA; J: TRBJ1-3; V: TRBV2; CDR3: CASSARGNTIYF; DNA: TGTGCCAGCAGTGCCAGGGGAAACACCATATATTTT
size: NA; D: NA; J: TRBJ1-2; V: TRBV7-9; CDR3: CASSLGGGYGYTF; DNA: TGTGCCAGCAGCTTAGGAGGGGGCTATGGCTACACCTTC
size: many; D: NA; J: TRBJ2-5; V: TRBV7-2; CDR3: CASSSPGLIQETQYF; DNA: TGTGCCAGCAGCTCCCCCGGACTGATTCAAGAGACCCAGTACTTC
size: NA; D: TRBD1; J: TRBJ2-3; V: TRBV29-1; CDR3: CSVVLNRGDTQYF; DNA: TGCAGCGTTGTCCTGAACAGGGGCGATACGCAGTATTTT
size: NA; D: NA; J: TRBJ2-1; V: TRBV9; CDR3: CASSVGSASLNEQFF; DNA: TGTGCCAGCAGCGTAGGATCAGCTTCCTTGAATGAGCAGTTCTTC
size: many; D: NA; J: TRBJ2-5; V: TRBV2; CDR3: CASSGQQQETQYF; DNA: TGTGCCAGCAGTGGCCAGCAGCAAGAGACCCAGTACTTC
size: NA; D: NA; J: TRBJ2-5; V: TRBV7-9; CDR3: CASSLNRDKETQYF; DNA: TGTGCCAGCAGCTTAAACAGGGACAAAGAGACCCAGTACTTC
size: NA; D: TRBD1; J: TRBJ1-5; V: TRBV10-2; CDR3: CASSEFRGSNQPQHF; DNA: TGCGCCAGCAGTGAGTTCAGGGGGAGCAATCAGCCCCAGCATTTT
size: NA; D: NA; J: TRBJ1-1; V: TRBV9; CDR3: CASSVAEGGQNTEAFF; DNA: TGTGCCAGCAGCGTAGCTGAAGGAGGGCAGAACACTGAAGCTTTCTTT
size: few; D: NA; J: TRBJ1-3; V: TRBV6-1; CDR3: CASRTGPSGNTIYF; DNA: TGTGCCAGCAGAACAGGGCCCTCTGGAAACACCATATATTTT
size: few; D: TRBD1; J: TRBJ2-6; V: TRBV5-4; CDR3: CASSEGGRGRGANVLTF; DNA: TGTGCCAGCAGCGAAGGGGGCAGGGGGCGTGGGGCCAACGTCCTGACTTTC
size: NA; D: TRBD2; J: TRBJ2-2; V: TRBV9; CDR3: CASSSLAGGGTGELFF; DNA: TGTGCCAGCAGCTCCCTAGCGGGGGGCGGAACCGGGGAGCTGTTTTTT
size: NA; D: NA; J: TRBJ2-3; V: TRBV11-3; CDR3: CASSLGSIGTDTQYF; DNA: TGTGCCAGCAGCTTAGGGTCCATTGGCACAGATACGCAGTATTTT
size: NA; D: NA; J: TRBJ1-6; V: TRBV5-1; CDR3: CASSLGSGSDLYNSPLHF; DNA: TGCGCCAGCAGCTTGGGGTCGGGGTCGGACCTTTATAATTCACCCCTCCACTTT
size: NA; D: TRBD1; J: TRBJ1-4; V: TRBV7-9; CDR3: CASSSDRPEEKLFF; DNA: TGTGCCAGCAGCTCGGACAGGCCAGAGGAAAAACTGTTTTTT
size: NA; D: NA; J: TRBJ1-3; V: TRBV19; CDR3: CASSNGGFGNTIYF; DNA: TGTGCCAGTAGTAATGGGGGTTTTGGAAACACCATATATTTT
size: NA; D: TRBD1; J: TRBJ1-4; V: TRBV2; CDR3: CASTARTGGNEKLFF; DNA: TGTGCCAGCACCGCCCGGACAGGCGGAAATGAAAAACTGTTTTTT
size: NA; D: NA; J: TRBJ1-1; V: TRBV2; CDR3: CASTDAGRSEAFF; DNA: TGTGCCAGCACCGACGCCGGGAGGTCTGAAGCTTTCTTT
size: NA; D: TRBD2; J: TRBJ2-2; V: TRBV4-1; CDR3: CASSQGAFSGTYRGELFF; DNA: TGCGCCAGCAGCCAAGGGGCCTTTAGCGGGACGTATAGAGGGGAGCTGTTTTTT
size: NA; D: TRBD1; J: TRBJ1-2; V: TRBV15; CDR3: CATSRGEGAGGYTF; DNA: TGTGCCACCAGCAGAGGCGAGGGGGCAGGTGGCTACACCTTC
size: NA; D: TRBD1; J: TRBJ2-7; V: TRBV30; CDR3: CACRGRIYEQYF; DNA: TGTGCCTGCAGGGGGCGAATCTACGAGCAGTACTTC
size: NA; D: TRBD2; J: TRBJ2-3; V: TRBV6-5; CDR3: CASRPRTSLTDTQYF; DNA: TGTGCCAGCAGACCCCGGACTAGTCTCACAGATACGCAGTATTTT
size: few; D: TRBD1; J: TRBJ2-1; V: TRBV28; CDR3: CASSLRPPGQGARREQFF; DNA: TGTGCCAGCAGTTTACGTCCCCCTGGCCAGGGGGCGAGACGCGAGCAGTTCTTC
size: few; D: TRBD1; J: TRBJ1-1; V: TRBV5-8; CDR3: CASSAWDRWEMNTEAFF; DNA: TGTGCCAGCAGCGCGTGGGACAGATGGGAGATGAACACTGAAGCTTTCTTT
size: few; D: NA; J: TRBJ2-7; V: TRBV29-1; CDR3: CSVYNHTGISYEQYF; DNA: TGCAGCGTATATAATCACACAGGGATTTCCTACGAGCAGTACTTC